Listed here are 13 T cell receptor beta chains from one sample, sequenced in a study of technical replicates of blood from a few donors. The table came from immunoSEQ multiplex PCR; TCRdb's copy has only in-frame clones and leaves some out. The table lists tens of thousands of clones, around 94% of them singletons. Sequencing was done on a sample of T cells isolated from PBMCs. The receptors stem from a human donor in good health.

V usage is TRBV6-5 and J usage is TRBJ2-1; D is perhaps TRBD1 (5 bases). Trimming shortened V by 6 bases and J by 6 bases, and 9 bases separated the two germline ends. The CDR3 is 12 amino acids. Germline V gives CDR1 MNHEY, CDR2 SVGAGI. The DNA for the CDR3 is TGTGCCAGCAGAGGGGCCCCCAATGAGCAGTTCTTC. This translates into CASRGAPNEQFF.

This clone was found a few times. The rearrangement links TRBV30 to TRBJ1-5; 10 bases line up with TRBD1. The germline V gene encodes CDR1 GTSNPN and CDR2 SVGIG (reference sequence). V shed 0 bases, J shed 4 bases, and the junction held 3 bases outside the gene matches. The CDR3 consists of 15 residues. CDR3 loop: CAWSVLGQGNQPQHF. The CDR3, as DNA: TGTGCCTGGAGTGTACTGGGACAGGGGAATCAGCCCCAGCATTTT.

The J gene is TRBJ1-1, the V gene TRBV4-2; weak D call: TRBD1 (5 bases). CDR3 length: 14 residues. In germline, CDR1 is LGHNA, CDR2 YNFKEQ. V was clipped by 1 base and J by 6 bases, with 12 bases between them. CDR3 sequence reads: CASSQAGIEAEAFF. The CDR3 nucleotides read TGTGCCAGCAGCCAAGCAGGGATTGAGGCTGAAGCTTTCTTT.

In DNA, the CDR3 is TGTGCCAGCAGTGACCAGGGACTGAGCTACAATGAGCAGTTCTTC. Amino acid sequence: CASSDQGLSYNEQFF. This rearrangement joins TRBV2 to TRBJ2-1; D possibly corresponds to TRBD2 (6 bases). V was clipped by 3 bases and J by 3 bases, with 12 bases between them. Germline values: CDR1 SNHLY, CDR2 FYNNEI. This CDR3 contains 15 residues.

The V call is TRBV27, the J call TRBJ1-4, with TRBD1 matching 9 bases. The CDR3 length is 15 residues. Unmatched junction bases numbered 5, after V lost 4 bases and J lost 5 bases. Germline CDR1 reads MNHEY; CDR2 reads SMNVEV (reference sequence). The CDR3 region is CASSSGTGKNEKLFF. Here the CDR3 DNA reads TGTGCCAGCAGTTCCGGGACAGGGAAGAATGAAAAACTGTTTTTT. Full variable domain (missing parts from reference TRBV27 and TRBJ1-4): EAQVTQNPRYLITVTGKKLTVTCSQNMNHEYMSWYRQDPGLGLRQIYYSMNVEVTDKGDVPEGYKVSRKEKRNFPLILESPSPNQTSLYFCASSSGTGKNEKLFFGSGTQLSVL.

V gene TRBV21-1 combines with J gene TRBJ1-5; TRBD1 is the table's D call, not checked against the DNA. TRBV21-1 is given as a pseudogene. The CDR3 is 17 residues long. DNA of the CDR3: TGTGCCAGCAGCAATTTAAGCCAGGGGGCTAGCAATCAGCCCCAGCATTTT. Protein: CASSNLSQGASNQPQHF.

J is TRBJ2-1 and V is TRBV5-1, with D possibly matching TRBD1 (5 bases). Trimming pared 0 bases from V and 5 bases from J, leaving 9 bases between. CDR1 SGHRS and CDR2 YFSETQ come from the germline V gene. The CDR3 is 14 amino acids. The CDR3, as DNA: TGCGCCAGCAGCTTGGGGGCCAGGGACAATGAGCAGTTCTTC. Translating gives CASSLGARDNEQFF.

The chain recombines TRBV7-9 with TRBJ2-1; weak D call: TRBD2 (5 bases). CDR3 length: 15 amino acids. Germline V gene data show CDR1 as SEHNR and CDR2 as FQNEAQ (reference sequence). The V and J ends lost 8 bases and 0 bases respectively, with 14 bases between them. The CDR3 sequence: CASELADSSYNEQFF. Here the CDR3 DNA reads TGTGCCAGCGAGTTGGCGGACTCCTCCTACAATGAGCAGTTCTTC.

J is TRBJ1-2 and V is TRBV5-4, with D maybe TRBD1 (5 bases). The CDR3 runs to 13 residues. The V and J ends lost 4 bases and 4 bases respectively, with 11 bases between them. The V gene's germline CDR1 is SGHNT and CDR2 YYREEE (reference sequence). CDR3 sequence reads: CASSLDSLYGYTF. The CDR3 nucleotides read TGTGCCAGCAGCCTCGACAGTCTCTATGGCTACACCTTC. Variable domain in full (rest from reference TRBV5-4 and TRBJ1-2): ETGVTQSPTHLIKTRGQQVTLRCSSQSGHNTVSWYQQALGQGPQFIFQYYREEENGRGNFPPRFSGLQFPNYSSELNVNALELDDSALYLCASSLDSLYGYTFGSGTRLTVV.

V and J are TRBV10-3 and TRBJ2-2, with 9 bases lining up with TRBD1. The ends lost 5 bases at V and 6 bases at J; junction bases unmatched: 4. There are 14 residues in the CDR3. Germline CDR1 is ENHRY and CDR2 is SYGVKD. CDR3 in DNA: TGTGCCATCAGTCGGGGACAGGGCCCCGGGGAGCTGTTTTTT. Translation gives CAISRGQGPGELFF.

The gene calls are TRBV29-1 and TRBJ1-5; D remains ambiguous. CDR3 length equals 13 residues. Germline CDR1 is SQVTM and CDR2 is ANQGSEA. Trimming cost V 2 bases and J 2 bases, with 7 bases left between them. The CDR3 nucleotides read TGCAGCGTTGAATACGGGGGCAATCAGCCCCAGCATTTT. It codes for CSVEYGGNQPQHF.

The chain links TRBV4-3 to TRBJ1-3; D is ambiguous. There are 13 residues in the CDR3. V was clipped by 2 bases and J by 3 bases, with 5 bases between them. CDR1 LGHNA and CDR2 YSLEER come from the germline V gene. Here the CDR3 DNA reads TGCGCCAGCAGCCAAACCAGTGGAAACACCATATATTTT. Residues: CASSQTSGNTIYF.

The chain combines TRBV5-8 with TRBJ2-4, with D hard to call. Germline V gene sequence: CDR1 SGHTS, CDR2 YDEGEE. Trimming took off 6 bases at V and 3 bases at J, with 16 bases between the two ends. CDR3 size: 15 residues. The CDR3, as DNA: TGTGCCAGCAACCTACCGCGGTTATTCAAAAACATTCAGTACTTC. Encoded protein: CASNLPRLFKNIQYF.